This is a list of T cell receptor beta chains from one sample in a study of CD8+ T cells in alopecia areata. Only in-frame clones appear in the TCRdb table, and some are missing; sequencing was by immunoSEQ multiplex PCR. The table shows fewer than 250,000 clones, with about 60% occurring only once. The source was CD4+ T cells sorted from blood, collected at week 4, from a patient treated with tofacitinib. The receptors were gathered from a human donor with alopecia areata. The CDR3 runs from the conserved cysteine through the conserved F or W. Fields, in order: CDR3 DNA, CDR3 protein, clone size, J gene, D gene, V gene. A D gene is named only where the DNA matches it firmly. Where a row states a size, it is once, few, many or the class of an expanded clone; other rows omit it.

cdr3_nt: TGTGCCAGCTCACCACAAGGACACACCTATGGCTACACCTTC
cdr3_aa: CASSPQGHTYGYTF
clone_size: once
j_call: TRBJ1-2
d_call: NA
v_call: TRBV18

cdr3_nt: TGCAGCGTTGACGACTACAGCGCCTATGGCTACACCTTC
cdr3_aa: CSVDDYSAYGYTF
clone_size: NA
j_call: TRBJ1-2
d_call: NA
v_call: TRBV29-1

cdr3_nt: TGTGCCAGCAGCTTAAACAGGGGGAACACCGGGGAGCTGTTTTTT
cdr3_aa: CASSLNRGNTGELFF
clone_size: NA
j_call: TRBJ2-2
d_call: TRBD1
v_call: TRBV7-2

cdr3_nt: TGTGCCTGGAGACAAGGGACAGGCCATGGCTACACCTTC
cdr3_aa: CAWRQGTGHGYTF
clone_size: NA
j_call: TRBJ1-2
d_call: TRBD1
v_call: TRBV30

cdr3_nt: TGTGCCAGCAGTTCATCCGGGACAGGGGTTTATGGCTACACCTTC
cdr3_aa: CASSSSGTGVYGYTF
clone_size: NA
j_call: TRBJ1-2
d_call: TRBD1
v_call: TRBV28

cdr3_nt: TGCAGTGCAGCGAGAGACTACGAGCAGTACTTC
cdr3_aa: CSAARDYEQYF
clone_size: few
j_call: TRBJ2-7
d_call: NA
v_call: TRBV20-1

cdr3_nt: TGCAGCGTTGAGAGGGACGATGAAAAACTGTTTTTT
cdr3_aa: CSVERDDEKLFF
clone_size: NA
j_call: TRBJ1-4
d_call: NA
v_call: TRBV29-1

cdr3_nt: TGTGCCAGCAGCAAAGCCGGGACTAGCGGTACCTACGAGCAGTACTTC
cdr3_aa: CASSKAGTSGTYEQYF
clone_size: NA
j_call: TRBJ2-7
d_call: TRBD2
v_call: TRBV13

cdr3_nt: TGTGCCAGCAGCAAAGAGGTGGGCTACGAGCAGTACTTC
cdr3_aa: CASSKEVGYEQYF
clone_size: NA
j_call: TRBJ2-7
d_call: NA
v_call: TRBV11-2

cdr3_nt: TGTGCCTGGAGTGTAATGGGAATGAACACTGAAGCTTTCTTT
cdr3_aa: CAWSVMGMNTEAFF
clone_size: NA
j_call: TRBJ1-1
d_call: NA
v_call: TRBV30

cdr3_nt: TGCAGCGTTGAAGATCGCACAGGGAGATCCTACGAGCAGTACTTC
cdr3_aa: CSVEDRTGRSYEQYF
clone_size: NA
j_call: TRBJ2-7
d_call: NA
v_call: TRBV29-1

cdr3_nt: TGTGCTAGCAGCCTCGGGAGTAGGTCCTACAATGAGCAGTTCTTC
cdr3_aa: CASSLGSRSYNEQFF
clone_size: NA
j_call: TRBJ2-1
d_call: NA
v_call: TRBV7-7

cdr3_nt: TGTGCCAGCAGTTATTTGTCCAGGGGTGTGGTTGGTAAGCAGTACTTC
cdr3_aa: CASSYLSRGVVGKQYF
clone_size: NA
j_call: TRBJ2-7
d_call: NA
v_call: TRBV6-5

cdr3_nt: TGTGCCAGCAGTCTAACTAGCGGGAGTGGTCATGAGCAGTTCTTC
cdr3_aa: CASSLTSGSGHEQFF
clone_size: few
j_call: TRBJ2-1
d_call: TRBD2
v_call: TRBV28

cdr3_nt: TGCAGCGTTCGACAGGGATCCTACACAGATACGCAGTATTTT
cdr3_aa: CSVRQGSYTDTQYF
clone_size: NA
j_call: TRBJ2-3
d_call: TRBD1
v_call: TRBV29-1

cdr3_nt: TGTGCCTGGAGTGCAGGGACGGCTGAAGCTTTCTTT
cdr3_aa: CAWSAGTAEAFF
clone_size: NA
j_call: TRBJ1-1
d_call: NA
v_call: TRBV30

cdr3_nt: TGCAGCGTTGACAGGACAGGGCGTCAGTACTTC
cdr3_aa: CSVDRTGRQYF
clone_size: few
j_call: TRBJ2-5
d_call: TRBD1
v_call: TRBV29-1

cdr3_nt: TGTGCCAGCAGCCCTCCCAGGGGGCTAAACTACGAGCAGTACTTC
cdr3_aa: CASSPPRGLNYEQYF
clone_size: NA
j_call: TRBJ2-7
d_call: TRBD1
v_call: TRBV5-6

cdr3_nt: TGTGCCAGCAGTGCCCAGCGGGAGGGTCCGGGTACGCAGTATTTT
cdr3_aa: CASSAQREGPGTQYF
clone_size: NA
j_call: TRBJ2-3
d_call: TRBD2
v_call: TRBV2

cdr3_nt: TGTGCCAGCAGCCCCACGACGGACCTTAATGGCTACACCTTC
cdr3_aa: CASSPTTDLNGYTF
clone_size: NA
j_call: TRBJ1-2
d_call: NA
v_call: TRBV9

cdr3_nt: TGTGCCAGCAGCCCTCAAATAGCGGGAGAGGAGACCCAGTACTTC
cdr3_aa: CASSPQIAGEETQYF
clone_size: NA
j_call: TRBJ2-5
d_call: TRBD2
v_call: TRBV5-6

cdr3_nt: TGTGCCAGCAGCGAGGGGGCTTGGGGCTACACCTTC
cdr3_aa: CASSEGAWGYTF
clone_size: few
j_call: TRBJ1-2
d_call: TRBD1
v_call: TRBV2

cdr3_nt: TGCAGCGTTGACGGGCTAGCGGGAGTGGCCGGGGAGCTGTTTTTT
cdr3_aa: CSVDGLAGVAGELFF
clone_size: few
j_call: TRBJ2-2
d_call: TRBD2
v_call: TRBV29-1

cdr3_nt: TGCAGCGTTGTGGTCCTTGGCACAGATACGCAGTATTTT
cdr3_aa: CSVVVLGTDTQYF
clone_size: NA
j_call: TRBJ2-3
d_call: NA
v_call: TRBV29-1

cdr3_nt: TGTGCCAGCAGCTTGGACAGAGCTAATGAAAAACTGTTTTTT
cdr3_aa: CASSLDRANEKLFF
clone_size: NA
j_call: TRBJ1-4
d_call: NA
v_call: TRBV5-6

cdr3_nt: TGTGCCTGGAGCCAACAGGGGGCCGGGTGGACTAATGAAAAACTGTTTTTT
cdr3_aa: CAWSQQGAGWTNEKLFF
clone_size: NA
j_call: TRBJ1-4
d_call: TRBD1
v_call: TRBV30

cdr3_nt: TGTGCCATCAGTGAGTATGGGGCGCAGGTCGAGCAGTACTTC
cdr3_aa: CAISEYGAQVEQYF
clone_size: NA
j_call: TRBJ2-7
d_call: NA
v_call: TRBV10-3

cdr3_nt: TGTGCCAGCAGCTTAGCCCCAGGGGGTAATGAAAAACTGTTTTTT
cdr3_aa: CASSLAPGGNEKLFF
clone_size: NA
j_call: TRBJ1-4
d_call: TRBD1
v_call: TRBV7-9

cdr3_nt: TGTGCCACCAGCTCTGGTATGACAGGAGAATTTGTGACCCAGTACTTC
cdr3_aa: CATSSGMTGEFVTQYF
clone_size: few
j_call: TRBJ2-5
d_call: NA
v_call: TRBV15

cdr3_nt: TGCGCCAGCAGGGAGAAAGCCGGTTCCTACGAGCAGTACTTC
cdr3_aa: CASREKAGSYEQYF
clone_size: NA
j_call: TRBJ2-7
d_call: NA
v_call: TRBV5-1

cdr3_nt: TGTGCCAGCAGCCCACAGCCCTTTGGCAATCAGCCCCAGCATTTT
cdr3_aa: CASSPQPFGNQPQHF
clone_size: NA
j_call: TRBJ1-5
d_call: NA
v_call: TRBV5-6

cdr3_nt: TGTGCCATCAGGACCACGGGCAGGGAGAGCCAAGAGACCCAGTACTTC
cdr3_aa: CAIRTTGRESQETQYF
clone_size: NA
j_call: TRBJ2-5
d_call: NA
v_call: TRBV10-3

cdr3_nt: TGTGCCAGCAGCTCCAGACTGAGAAGCTCTGGGGCCAACGTCCTGACTTTC
cdr3_aa: CASSSRLRSSGANVLTF
clone_size: NA
j_call: TRBJ2-6
d_call: NA
v_call: TRBV7-8

cdr3_nt: TGCAGCGTTTCCTCCGAGACAGGGGGCGGCTATGGCTACACCTTC
cdr3_aa: CSVSSETGGGYGYTF
clone_size: NA
j_call: TRBJ1-2
d_call: TRBD1
v_call: TRBV29-1

cdr3_nt: TGCGCCAGCAGCCAGACCCCCGGGACTAGCGGCTCCTACAATGAGCAGTTCTTC
cdr3_aa: CASSQTPGTSGSYNEQFF
clone_size: NA
j_call: TRBJ2-1
d_call: TRBD2
v_call: TRBV4-1

cdr3_nt: TGTGCCAGCGGAGGGGTTTATAGCAATCAGCCCCAGCATTTT
cdr3_aa: CASGGVYSNQPQHF
clone_size: NA
j_call: TRBJ1-5
d_call: NA
v_call: TRBV2

cdr3_nt: TGTGCCTGGAGTGTACAGACTAGCGCTACCTACGAGCAGTACTTC
cdr3_aa: CAWSVQTSATYEQYF
clone_size: NA
j_call: TRBJ2-7
d_call: TRBD2
v_call: TRBV30

cdr3_nt: TGCGCCAGCAGCTTCCCGGGGGAGACCCAGTACTTC
cdr3_aa: CASSFPGETQYF
clone_size: NA
j_call: TRBJ2-5
d_call: NA
v_call: TRBV5-1

cdr3_nt: TGTGCCAGCAGACGGACTAGCGGGAGCTTGGAGACCCAGTACTTC
cdr3_aa: CASRRTSGSLETQYF
clone_size: NA
j_call: TRBJ2-5
d_call: TRBD2
v_call: TRBV2

cdr3_nt: TGTGCCATCCGGGCTTCGAACACCGGGGAGCTGTTTTTT
cdr3_aa: CAIRASNTGELFF
clone_size: few
j_call: TRBJ2-2
d_call: NA
v_call: TRBV10-3

cdr3_nt: TGTGCCTGGAGTGGGGCTTACACTGAAGCTTTCTTT
cdr3_aa: CAWSGAYTEAFF
clone_size: NA
j_call: TRBJ1-1
d_call: NA
v_call: TRBV30

cdr3_nt: TGCGCCAGCAGCCAGACCCGTGGACAGGGAGGGGCAGCTTTCTTT
cdr3_aa: CASSQTRGQGGAAFF
clone_size: NA
j_call: TRBJ1-1
d_call: TRBD1
v_call: TRBV4-3

cdr3_nt: TGTGCCAGCAGCTTAACGGGACCCACAGATACGCAGTATTTT
cdr3_aa: CASSLTGPTDTQYF
clone_size: NA
j_call: TRBJ2-3
d_call: NA
v_call: TRBV7-9

cdr3_nt: TGTGCCAGCAGCCAAGATACCCAACAGGGCTATGGCTACACCTTC
cdr3_aa: CASSQDTQQGYGYTF
clone_size: NA
j_call: TRBJ1-2
d_call: NA
v_call: TRBV11-2

cdr3_nt: TGCAGCGTTGATGGGGAATCACCAAATACGCAGTATTTT
cdr3_aa: CSVDGESPNTQYF
clone_size: NA
j_call: TRBJ2-3
d_call: NA
v_call: TRBV29-1

cdr3_nt: TGTGCCAGCAGCCAGATAGCCAAAAACATTCAGTACTTC
cdr3_aa: CASSQIAKNIQYF
clone_size: NA
j_call: TRBJ2-4
d_call: NA
v_call: TRBV11-2

cdr3_nt: TGTGCCAGCAGCTCCGGTGGTTCTGAGACCCAGTACTTC
cdr3_aa: CASSSGGSETQYF
clone_size: NA
j_call: TRBJ2-5
d_call: NA
v_call: TRBV11-3

cdr3_nt: TGTGCCAGCAGTTCTACAGGGAGGGGGGCCAAAAACATTCAGTACTTC
cdr3_aa: CASSSTGRGAKNIQYF
clone_size: few
j_call: TRBJ2-4
d_call: NA
v_call: TRBV27

cdr3_nt: TGCAGCGTTGAACCGACTAGCGGGAACTACAATGAGCAGTTCTTC
cdr3_aa: CSVEPTSGNYNEQFF
clone_size: few
j_call: TRBJ2-1
d_call: TRBD2
v_call: TRBV29-1

cdr3_nt: TGTGCCAGCAGTGGGGACAGGGTCCCTTACGAGCAGTACTTC
cdr3_aa: CASSGDRVPYEQYF
clone_size: NA
j_call: TRBJ2-7
d_call: TRBD1
v_call: TRBV25-1

cdr3_nt: TGTGCCTGGGCCCCAGACAGAAACACTGAAGCTTTCTTT
cdr3_aa: CAWAPDRNTEAFF
clone_size: once
j_call: TRBJ1-1
d_call: NA
v_call: TRBV30

cdr3_nt: TGCAGCGTTGCCACCGGGACAGCGCAAGAGACCCAGTACTTC
cdr3_aa: CSVATGTAQETQYF
clone_size: NA
j_call: TRBJ2-5
d_call: TRBD1
v_call: TRBV29-1

cdr3_nt: TGCGCCAGCAGCCAAACCCCTTCTGGTTACAGTGAAAAACTGTTTTTT
cdr3_aa: CASSQTPSGYSEKLFF
clone_size: NA
j_call: TRBJ1-4
d_call: NA
v_call: TRBV4-3

cdr3_nt: TGTGCCAGCAGCGCTTCCTCTGGAAACACCATATATTTT
cdr3_aa: CASSASSGNTIYF
clone_size: few
j_call: TRBJ1-3
d_call: NA
v_call: TRBV28

cdr3_nt: TGTGCCACCAGCAGAGAGAGGGGACTAGCTGGCGGGGAGCTGTTTTTT
cdr3_aa: CATSRERGLAGGELFF
clone_size: NA
j_call: TRBJ2-2
d_call: TRBD2
v_call: TRBV15

cdr3_nt: TGTGCCTGGAGTGTCCGGGACGGAGTGAATCAGCCCCAGCATTTT
cdr3_aa: CAWSVRDGVNQPQHF
clone_size: NA
j_call: TRBJ1-5
d_call: NA
v_call: TRBV30

cdr3_nt: TGTGCCTGGAGGCCACTAGCGGGAGCGGTTAACATTCAGTACTTC
cdr3_aa: CAWRPLAGAVNIQYF
clone_size: NA
j_call: TRBJ2-4
d_call: TRBD2
v_call: TRBV30

cdr3_nt: TGTGCCAGCAGCCAAGGACAGAATAATTATCAGCCCCAGCATTTT
cdr3_aa: CASSQGQNNYQPQHF
clone_size: NA
j_call: TRBJ1-5
d_call: NA
v_call: TRBV4-2